Following are 10 T cell receptor beta chains from one sample sequenced in a study of OX40 agonist ivuxolimab in advanced cancers. Profiling relied on immunoSEQ multiplex PCR, and the TCRdb table lists in-frame clones only, not all of them. In the table there are around 57,000 clones, 70% to 85% of which are singletons. The starting material was CD4+ or CD8+ T cells sorted from blood, obtained in a trial of the OX40 agonist ivuxolimab. The receptor source for this set is an adult with an advanced solid tumor such as melanoma, head and neck, liver or kidney cancer.

The table lists this clone with a count of one. This chain links TRBV7-2 with TRBJ2-7; 9 nucleotides match TRBD1. CDR3 size: 15 residues. V gave up 5 bases and J gave up 3 bases; unmatched junction bases: 8. CDR1 and CDR2 from the germline V gene are SGHTA and FQGNSA. In nucleotides, the CDR3 is TGTGCCAGCAGCCAGAGCCGGGACAGGGTCTACGAGCAGTACTTC. Translation: CASSQSRDRVYEQYF.

The chain has TRBV4-2 and TRBJ2-1, with TRBD2 matching over 12 bases. Per the germline V gene, CDR1 is LGHNA and CDR2 is YNFKEQ. With V trimmed by 1 base and J by 5 bases, 6 bases remained unmatched. The CDR3 is made up of 17 amino acids. CDR3 sequence reads: CASSQGSTSGGNNEQFF. The CDR3, as DNA: TGTGCCAGCAGCCAAGGGTCGACTAGCGGGGGAAACAATGAGCAGTTCTTC.

The sample holds one count of this clone. The chain recombines TRBV15 with TRBJ1-3; the D is unclear. Trimming stripped 8 bases from V and 3 bases from J, with 5 bases between. The germline V gene encodes CDR1 LNHNV and CDR2 YYDKDF (reference sequence). The CDR3 spans 11 residues. The CDR3 bases are TGTGCCACCGGTTTTGGAAACACCATATATTTT. Translation: CATGFGNTIYF.

Remarks on this clone: An end of the junction differs from the germline gene, which may be a read error. The chain employs TRBV28 and TRBJ2-5; maybe TRBD2 (6 bases). CDR3 length equals 13 residues. The germline V gene has CDR1 MDHEN and CDR2 SYDVKM. The DNA of the CDR3 is TGTGCCAGCACTTTAGGGAGGCCGGAGACCCAGTACTTC. The encoded protein is CASTLGRPETQYF.

V and J are TRBV25-1 and TRBJ1-1; no firm D call. The CDR3 has 13 amino acids. The V end was cut by 5 bases, the J end by 5 bases, with 12 bases between. Per germline, CDR1 MGHDK and CDR2 SYGVNS. The CDR3 here is CASSLKGGTEAFF. The DNA of the CDR3 is TGTGCCAGCAGTTTAAAGGGAGGAACTGAAGCTTTCTTT.

This clone was seen a single time. One end of the junction varies from germline; a read error may be responsible. The chain joins TRBV7-7 to TRBJ2-5; D possibly uses TRBD1 or TRBD2 (8 bases each). The germline V gene has CDR1 SSHAT and CDR2 FNYEAQ (reference sequence). The CDR3 loop spans 15 amino acids. The chain's CDR3 is CASSVAGTGQETQYF. DNA for the CDR3: TGTGCTAGCAGCGTAGCGGGGACAGGCCAAGAGACCCAGTACTTC.

This clone came up once. The rearrangement joins TRBV7-8 to TRBJ2-5; 14 positions agree with TRBD2. This CDR3 is built from 18 residues. Trimming at V came to 1 base and at J to 4 bases, leaving 8 bases not matched to a gene. Germline CDR1 SGHVS, CDR2 FQNEAQ. In DNA form, the CDR3 reads TGTGCCAGCAGCTTAGGTAGACTAGCGGGGGGGCCTAGAGAGACCCAGTACTTC. Its translation: CASSLGRLAGGPRETQYF.

The rearrangement joins TRBV6-5 to TRBJ2-7; D ambiguous. The CDR3 loop spans 15 amino acids. CDR1 and CDR2 (germline): MNHEY, SVGAGI. The germline V and J ends were trimmed by 2 bases and 0 bases, with 11 bases remaining between them. The CDR3 region has the DNA TGTGCCAGCAGTTACAGGCAGACCAGCTCCTACGAGCAGTACTTC. This codes for CASSYRQTSSYEQYF.

V is TRBV23-1 and J is TRBJ2-7; the D call may be TRBD1 or TRBD2 (5 bases each). TRBV23-1 is annotated as an ORF whose role is uncertain. The CDR3 is made up of 15 amino acids. V lost 2 bases to trimming and J lost 2 bases, with 13 bases between them. The CDR3 reads CASSQPRDGTYEQYF. In DNA form, the CDR3 reads TGCGCCAGCAGTCAACCCCGGGACGGAACCTACGAGCAGTACTTC.

The V and J genes are TRBV5-5 and TRBJ2-2, with a tentative D call TRBD2 (7 bases). The CDR3 loop spans 16 amino acids. V shed 0 bases and J shed 4 bases, with 13 bases lying between them. Per the germline V gene, CDR1 is SGHKS and CDR2 is YYEKEE (reference sequence). The CDR3 sequence: CASSLAGGLTTGELFF. Written as DNA, the CDR3 is TGTGCCAGCAGCTTGGCCGGGGGGCTGACCACCGGGGAGCTGTTTTTT.